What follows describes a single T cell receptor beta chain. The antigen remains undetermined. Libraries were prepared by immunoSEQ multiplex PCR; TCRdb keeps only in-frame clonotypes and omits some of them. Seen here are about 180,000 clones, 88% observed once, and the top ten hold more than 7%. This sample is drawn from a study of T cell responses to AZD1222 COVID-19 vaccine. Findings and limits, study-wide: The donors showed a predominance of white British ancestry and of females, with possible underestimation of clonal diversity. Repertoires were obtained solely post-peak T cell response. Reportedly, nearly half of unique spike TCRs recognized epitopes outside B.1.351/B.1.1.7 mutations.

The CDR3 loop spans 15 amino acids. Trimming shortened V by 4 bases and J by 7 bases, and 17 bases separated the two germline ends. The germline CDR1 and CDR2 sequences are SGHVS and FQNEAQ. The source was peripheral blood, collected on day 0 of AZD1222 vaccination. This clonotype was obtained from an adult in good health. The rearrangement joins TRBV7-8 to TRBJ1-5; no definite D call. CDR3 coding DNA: TGTGCCAGCAGCTCCACCTTGGGGTCGGGCCAGCCCCAGCATTTT. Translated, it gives CASSSTLGSGQPQHF. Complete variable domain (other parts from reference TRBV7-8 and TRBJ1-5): GAGVSQSPRYKVAKRGQDVALRCDPISGHVSLFWYQQALGQGPEFLTYFQNEAQLDKSGLPSDRFFAERPEGSVSTLKIQRTQQEDSAVYLCASSSTLGSGQPQHFGDGTRLSIL.